Listed below are T cell receptor beta chains from one sample, sequenced in a study of blood T cell repertoires in COVID-19. Here immunoSEQ multiplex PCR was the method, and the copy in TCRdb shows in-frame clones only, minus some. The table lists over 150,000 clones, approximately 86% of them singletons, with 6.9% in the top ten. Sequenced: peripheral blood. The source of these receptors is an elderly man with COVID-19, enrolled during active disease. Both conserved end residues are part of each CDR3. Each record gives: clone size, V gene, D gene, J gene, CDR3 protein, CDR3 DNA. The D gene is left open where the match is weak. Clone size is not always given. Where it is, it says once, few, many or a class for expanded clones.

>.|TRBV7-3|TRBD2|TRBJ2-5
CATRSGGEPAETQYF
TGTGCCACTAGGTCGGGGGGTGAGCCGGCGGAGACCCAGTACTTC
>many|TRBV19|.|TRBJ2-7
CASQPGEWPYEQYF
TGTGCCTCCCAGCCCGGGGAGTGGCCCTACGAGCAGTACTTC
>.|TRBV28|TRBD1|TRBJ1-4
CASSPTGGDEKLFF
TGTGCCAGCAGCCCCACAGGGGGGGACGAAAAACTGTTTTTT
>.|TRBV7-8|.|TRBJ1-5
CASSLVRSNQPQHF
TGTGCCAGCAGCTTAGTGAGAAGCAATCAGCCCCAGCATTTT
>few|TRBV10-1|.|TRBJ2-5
CASSENGVETQYF
TGCGCCAGCAGTGAGAACGGAGTTGAGACCCAGTACTTC
>.|TRBV4-3|.|TRBJ2-5
CASSLTTSKETQYF
TGCGCCAGCAGCCTTACCACTAGTAAGGAGACCCAGTACTTC
>.|TRBV10-3|TRBD1|TRBJ1-1
CAIRTRDRETEAFF
TGTGCCATCAGGACCCGGGACAGGGAGACTGAAGCTTTCTTT
>.|TRBV7-3|TRBD2|TRBJ2-7
CASSREGAPSSYEQYF
TGTGCCAGCAGCCGGGAGGGAGCACCGAGCTCCTACGAGCAGTACTTC
>.|TRBV9|TRBD2|TRBJ2-1
CASSVSGTSGVGEQFF
TGTGCCAGCAGCGTCAGTGGGACTAGCGGGGTCGGTGAGCAGTTCTTC
>.|TRBV5-6|TRBD1|TRBJ1-2
CASSQGTGRTNYGYTF
TGTGCCAGCAGCCAAGGGACAGGGAGAACTAACTATGGCTACACCTTC
>.|TRBV19|TRBD1|TRBJ1-5
CASRDRGNQPQHF
TGTGCCAGTAGGGACAGGGGCAATCAGCCCCAGCATTTT
>.|TRBV5-6|TRBD1|TRBJ1-2
CASSLQPGQGAYGYTF
TGTGCCAGCAGCTTGCAGCCGGGACAGGGGGCCTATGGCTACACCTTC
>.|TRBV10-3|.|TRBJ2-7
CAMIGSHSYEQYF
TGTGCCATGATAGGGAGTCATTCCTACGAGCAGTACTTC
>.|TRBV7-2|.|TRBJ2-3
CASSLSRGSTDTQYF
TGTGCCAGCAGCTTAAGCCGGGGTAGCACAGATACGCAGTATTTT
>.|TRBV25-1|TRBD2|TRBJ2-3
CASSDRRGAGDTQYF
TGTGCCAGCAGTGATAGGCGGGGGGCAGGAGATACGCAGTATTTT
>.|TRBV13|TRBD1|TRBJ1-2
CASSRQGYGYTF
TGTGCCAGCAGCCGACAGGGCTATGGCTACACCTTC
>.|TRBV2|.|TRBJ2-7
CASSENLGEQYF
TGTGCCAGCAGTGAAAACCTAGGCGAGCAGTACTTC
>.|TRBV19|TRBD2|TRBJ2-3
CASSIGLAGTYTQYF
TGTGCCAGTAGTATTGGACTAGCGGGGACGTATACGCAGTATTTT
>.|TRBV11-3|.|TRBJ2-5
CASSLARVVETQYF
TGTGCCAGCAGCTTAGCCAGGGTGGTCGAGACCCAGTACTTC
>.|TRBV6-4|.|TRBJ1-5
CAGRAEAQHF
TGTGCTGGGAGAGCCGAGGCCCAGCATTTT
>.|TRBV3-1/TRBV3-2|.|TRBJ2-5
CASSPPEPLETQYF
TGTGCCAGCAGCCCTCCTGAGCCCTTAGAGACCCAGTACTTC
>.|TRBV6-2/TRBV6-3|.|TRBJ1-4
CASSYTGFSNEKLFF
TGTGCCAGCAGTTACACAGGGTTCTCTAATGAAAAACTGTTTTTT
>.|TRBV29-1|.|TRBJ1-6
CSVEQNRDVESPLHF
TGCAGCGTTGAGCAAAACAGGGACGTTGAGTCACCCCTCCACTTT
>.|TRBV9|.|TRBJ1-4
CASSSGPSGDEKLFF
TGTGCCAGCAGCTCGGGACCCTCAGGGGATGAAAAACTGTTTTTT
>.|TRBV5-4|.|TRBJ2-5
CASSRTDQETQYF
TGTGCCAGCAGCCGAACAGACCAAGAGACCCAGTACTTC
>.|TRBV19|.|TRBJ1-2
CASSIGAGVGYTF
TGTGCCAGTAGTATTGGGGCAGGGGTAGGCTACACCTTC
>.|TRBV9|.|TRBJ1-4
CASSETPAGEKLFF
TGTGCCAGCAGCGAAACCCCAGCCGGGGAAAAACTGTTTTTT
>.|TRBV27|TRBD1|TRBJ1-5
CASSSPRTGKGNQPQHF
TGTGCCAGCAGTTCCCCTAGGACAGGGAAAGGCAATCAGCCCCAGCATTTT
>.|TRBV28|TRBD1|TRBJ2-7
CASSSPGTGGRYEQYF
TGTGCCAGCAGTTCCCCCGGGACAGGGGGTAGATACGAGCAGTACTTC
>.|TRBV10-3|TRBD2|TRBJ2-2
CAITSTSGGARELFF
TGTGCCATCACATCGACTAGCGGGGGGGCTCGGGAGCTGTTTTTT
>.|TRBV29-1|TRBD1|TRBJ2-5
CSFAPTGAGETQYF
TGCAGCTTTGCCCCGACAGGGGCAGGTGAGACCCAGTACTTC
>.|TRBV19|TRBD1|TRBJ1-1
CATRLGGTGNTEAFF
TGTGCCACGCGCCTGGGCGGGACAGGGAACACTGAAGCTTTCTTT
>.|TRBV28|TRBD1|TRBJ1-4
CASSGDSVNEKLFF
TGTGCCAGCAGCGGGGACAGCGTTAATGAAAAACTGTTTTTT
>.|TRBV5-6|TRBD1|TRBJ2-7
CASSLSVRGQKSEQYF
TGTGCCAGCAGCTTGAGCGTAAGGGGGCAGAAGAGCGAGCAGTACTTC
>.|TRBV18|.|TRBJ1-5
CASSEQQDQPQHF
TGTGCCAGCTCGGAGCAGCAAGATCAGCCCCAGCATTTT
>.|TRBV18|TRBD1|TRBJ2-5
CASSPSPTGEETQYF
TGTGCCAGCTCACCAAGCCCGACAGGGGAAGAGACCCAGTACTTC
>.|TRBV7-3|TRBD2|TRBJ2-1
CASSLSFGLANNEQFF
TGTGCCAGCAGCTTAAGTTTCGGACTAGCGAACAATGAGCAGTTCTTC
>.|TRBV7-9|.|TRBJ2-5
CASSPSAGRETQYF
TGTGCCAGCAGCCCCTCGGCGGGGAGAGAGACCCAGTACTTC
>.|TRBV27|.|TRBJ2-7
CASSQTPLSVEQYF
TGTGCCAGCAGCCAAACTCCTTTGAGCGTCGAGCAGTACTTC
>.|TRBV7-8|.|TRBJ1-4
CASSLGPGLNEKLFF
TGTGCCAGCAGCTTAGGGCCAGGGCTAAATGAAAAACTGTTTTTT
>.|TRBV28|.|TRBJ2-2
CASSLWTGKGTGELFF
TGTGCCAGCAGTTTATGGACAGGCAAGGGGACCGGGGAGCTGTTTTTT
>.|TRBV7-2|.|TRBJ2-3
CASSLGGRNTDTQYF
TGTGCCAGCAGCTTAGGGGGCAGAAACACAGATACGCAGTATTTT
>few|TRBV11-3|.|TRBJ1-1
CASSPPGVGWTEAFF
TGTGCCAGCAGCCCCCCCGGGGTTGGGTGGACTGAAGCTTTCTTT
>.|TRBV7-8|TRBD2|TRBJ2-5
CASSLKRRGGTYQETQYF
TGTGCCAGCAGCTTAAAACGCCGCGGGGGAACCTACCAAGAGACCCAGTACTTC
>.|TRBV3-1/TRBV3-2|.|TRBJ1-2
CASSPFWRKGPFNYGYTF
TGTGCCAGCAGCCCCTTCTGGAGAAAGGGGCCTTTTAACTATGGCTACACCTTC
>.|TRBV2|.|TRBJ1-1
CASSESRGGAGTEAFF
TGTGCCAGCAGTGAAAGTCGGGGAGGGGCCGGGACTGAAGCTTTCTTT
>.|TRBV6-1|.|TRBJ1-1
CASSEQDRNTEAFF
TGTGCCAGCAGTGAACAGGACAGGAACACTGAAGCTTTCTTT
>.|TRBV5-4|TRBD1|TRBJ1-2
CASSPPGQGGLLRGYTF
TGTGCCAGCAGCCCCCCTGGACAGGGCGGATTGCTCAGGGGCTACACCTTC
>.|TRBV10-3|TRBD1|TRBJ2-5
CAISESTGRSQETQYF
TGTGCCATCAGTGAGTCGACAGGGCGATCGCAAGAGACCCAGTACTTC
>.|TRBV5-6|TRBD2|TRBJ2-1
CASSRTGGGLFF
TGTGCCAGCAGCCGCACCGGGGGGGGCCTGTTCTTC
>.|TRBV12-5|.|TRBJ1-1
CASGLGEGNTEAFF
TGTGCTAGTGGTTTAGGGGAGGGGAACACTGAAGCTTTCTTT
>.|TRBV10-2|TRBD1|TRBJ1-5
CASSYRGKGNQPQHF
TGCGCCAGCAGTTACAGGGGGAAAGGCAATCAGCCCCAGCATTTT
>.|TRBV4-1|.|TRBJ1-4
CASSQTFPAGPNEKLFF
TGCGCCAGCAGCCAAACCTTCCCCGCGGGGCCTAATGAAAAACTGTTTTTT
>.|TRBV14|.|TRBJ1-4
CASSQRQGGTNEKLFF
TGTGCCAGCAGCCAAAGGCAGGGAGGAACTAATGAAAAACTGTTTTTT
>.|TRBV10-3|.|TRBJ1-5
CAISEQGNQPQHF
TGTGCCATCAGTGAGCAGGGCAATCAGCCCCAGCATTTT
>.|TRBV28|TRBD1|TRBJ1-5
CASSGFVGQGGSHSNQPQHF
TGTGCCAGCAGTGGATTCGTCGGACAGGGGGGATCTCATAGCAATCAGCCCCAGCATTTT
>.|TRBV7-2|.|TRBJ2-5
CASSRGAGETQYF
TGTGCCAGCTCCAGAGGGGCGGGGGAGACCCAGTACTTC